This TCR beta chain derives from a study of cytomegalovirus exposure and HLA in healthy donors. About the study: According to later analysis, the same platform produced the 90 to 150 validation and under 700 first-cohort repertoires.

The data were produced by immunoSEQ multiplex PCR, yet TCRdb's version contains in-frame clones alone and is incomplete. The sample consists of roughly 260,000 clones, around 89% of them appearing once. The CDR3 contains 13 residues. Germline V lookup: CDR1 SQVTM, CDR2 ANQGSEA. V shed 2 bases, J shed 5 bases, and the junction held 5 bases outside the gene matches. About this clone itself: Its antigen is not identified.

Findings and limits, study-wide: According to a later analysis, TCR clusters from the first cohort tended to co-occur in the approximately 130 validation repertoires. Overall, around 160 TCR beta chains were annotated as cytomegalovirus-associated. Three chains linked to CMV were shown in vitro to be specific for CMV antigens.

V is TRBV29-1 and J is TRBJ2-5; 7 bases map to TRBD2. The sequence derives from a woman between 18 and 29 years old in good health and CMV-seronegative. The sequencing input was PBMCs. The CDR3 region has the DNA TGCAGCGTTGAATTGCGGGAGAGGGAGACCCAGTACTTC. Residues: CSVELRERETQYF.